A single T cell receptor beta chain is shown here with its context. Its antigen is not identified. The sample comes from a study of CD8+ T cells in alopecia areata. The overall study: Tofacitinib therapy took 6 to 18 months; 6 months off drug came after. Overall study findings and caveats: Patients shared TCRs less clearly than mice did, possibly owing to HLA. Scalp lesions, especially in alopecia totalis/universalis, had higher clonality than normal scalp.

cDNA reverse transcribed from extracted RNA served as the sequencing template. Here immunoSEQ multiplex PCR was the method, and the copy in TCRdb shows in-frame clones only, minus some. The data show roughly 250,000 clones, roughly 69% seen once. Alopecia areata patients gave lesional scalp punch biopsies and peripheral blood samples. Germline CDR1 SNHLY, CDR2 FYNNEI. The germline V and J ends were trimmed by 0 bases and 6 bases, with 15 bases remaining between them. The CDR3 spans 17 residues. The material sequenced was CD4+ T cells sorted from blood, taken at week 0. The sequence derives from a human donor with alopecia areata. The chain employs TRBV2 and TRBJ1-6; weak D call: TRBD1 (6 bases). The chain's CDR3 is CASSEARGTGFNSPLHF. CDR3 DNA sequence: TGTGCCAGCAGTGAAGCGCGCGGTACAGGGTTTAATTCACCCCTCCACTTT.